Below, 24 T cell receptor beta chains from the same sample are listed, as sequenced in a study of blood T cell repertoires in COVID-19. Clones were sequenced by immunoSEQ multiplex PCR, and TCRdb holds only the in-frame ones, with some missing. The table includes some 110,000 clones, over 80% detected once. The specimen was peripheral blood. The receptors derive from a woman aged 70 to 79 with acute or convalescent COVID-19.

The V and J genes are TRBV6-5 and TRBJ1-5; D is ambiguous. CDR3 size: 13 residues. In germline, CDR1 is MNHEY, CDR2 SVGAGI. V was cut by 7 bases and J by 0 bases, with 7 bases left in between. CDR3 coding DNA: TGTGCCAGCATAACAGATAGCAATCAGCCCCAGCATTTT. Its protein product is CASITDSNQPQHF.

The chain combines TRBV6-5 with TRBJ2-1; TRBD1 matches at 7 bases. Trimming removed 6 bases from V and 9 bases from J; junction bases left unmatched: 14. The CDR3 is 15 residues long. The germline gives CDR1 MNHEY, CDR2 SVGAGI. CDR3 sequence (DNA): TGTGCCAGCAGCTGGGACAGCTCTTCTCGTCGTGAGCAGTTCTTC. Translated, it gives CASSWDSSSRREQFF.

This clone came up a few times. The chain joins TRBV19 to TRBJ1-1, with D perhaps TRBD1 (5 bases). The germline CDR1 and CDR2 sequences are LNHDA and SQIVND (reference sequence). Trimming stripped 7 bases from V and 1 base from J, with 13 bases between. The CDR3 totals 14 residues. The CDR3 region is CASIGDSTNTEAFF. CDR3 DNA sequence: TGTGCCAGTATAGGGGATTCTACGAACACTGAAGCTTTCTTT.

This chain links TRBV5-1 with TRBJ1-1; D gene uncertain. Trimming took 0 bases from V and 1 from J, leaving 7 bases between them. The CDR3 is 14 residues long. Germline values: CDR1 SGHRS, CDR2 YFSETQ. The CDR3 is CASSLVGRNTEAFF. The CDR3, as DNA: TGCGCCAGCAGCTTGGTGGGGAGGAACACTGAAGCTTTCTTT.

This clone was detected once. The CDR3 region is CASSQDRSLFYNEQFF. The CDR3 DNA sequence: TGTGCCAGCAGCCAAGATCGCAGTCTTTTCTACAATGAGCAGTTCTTC. The V gene is TRBV3-1 (or the pseudogene TRBV3-2), the J gene TRBJ2-1; D remains unclear. V lost 0 bases and J lost 3, with 12 bases in between. The CDR3 covers 16 residues. The germline V gene encodes CDR1 LGHDT and CDR2 YNNKEL (reference sequence).

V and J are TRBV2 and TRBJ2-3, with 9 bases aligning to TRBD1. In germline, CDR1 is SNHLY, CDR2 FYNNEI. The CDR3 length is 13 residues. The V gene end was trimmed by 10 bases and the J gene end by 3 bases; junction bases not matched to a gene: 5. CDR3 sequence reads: CAKRGQGTDTQYF. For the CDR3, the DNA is TGTGCCAAACGAGGACAGGGGACAGATACGCAGTATTTT. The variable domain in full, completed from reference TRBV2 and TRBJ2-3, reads EPEVTQTPSHQVTQMGQEVILRCVPISNHLYFYWYRQILGQKVEFLVSFYNNEISEKSEIFDDQFSVERPDGSNFTLKIRSTKLEDSAMYFCAKRGQGTDTQYFGPGTRLTVL.

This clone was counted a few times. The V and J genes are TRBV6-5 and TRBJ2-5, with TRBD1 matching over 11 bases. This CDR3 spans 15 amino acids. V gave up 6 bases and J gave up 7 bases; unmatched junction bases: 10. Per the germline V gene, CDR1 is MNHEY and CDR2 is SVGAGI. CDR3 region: CASSDPGQGGGTQYF. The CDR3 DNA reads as TGTGCCAGCAGCGACCCGGGACAGGGGGGAGGGACCCAGTACTTC.

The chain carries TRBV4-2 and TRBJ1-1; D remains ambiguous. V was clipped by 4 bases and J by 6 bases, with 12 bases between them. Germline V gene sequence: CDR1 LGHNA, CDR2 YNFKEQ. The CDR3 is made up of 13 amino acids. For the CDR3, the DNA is TGTGCCAGCAGCCCGCTCAGGCAGGCTGAAGCTTTCTTT. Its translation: CASSPLRQAEAFF.

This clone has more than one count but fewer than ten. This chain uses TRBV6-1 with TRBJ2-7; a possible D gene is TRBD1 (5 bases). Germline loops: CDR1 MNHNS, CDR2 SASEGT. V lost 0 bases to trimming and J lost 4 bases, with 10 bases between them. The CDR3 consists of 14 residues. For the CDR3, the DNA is TGTGCCAGCAGTGAAGCGCTTACAGGTTACGAGCAGTACTTC. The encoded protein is CASSEALTGYEQYF.

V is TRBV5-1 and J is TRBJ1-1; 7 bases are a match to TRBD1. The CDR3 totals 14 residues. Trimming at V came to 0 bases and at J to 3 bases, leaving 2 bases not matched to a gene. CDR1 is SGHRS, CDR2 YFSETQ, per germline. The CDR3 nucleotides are TGCGCCAGCAGCTTGGCCACAGGGGACACTGAAGCTTTCTTT. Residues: CASSLATGDTEAFF.

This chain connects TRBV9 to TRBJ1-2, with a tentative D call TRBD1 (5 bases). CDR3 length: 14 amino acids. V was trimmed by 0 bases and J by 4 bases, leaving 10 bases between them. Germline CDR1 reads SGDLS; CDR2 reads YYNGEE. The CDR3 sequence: CASSVADIGYGYTF. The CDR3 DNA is TGTGCCAGCAGCGTAGCGGACATTGGCTATGGCTACACCTTC.

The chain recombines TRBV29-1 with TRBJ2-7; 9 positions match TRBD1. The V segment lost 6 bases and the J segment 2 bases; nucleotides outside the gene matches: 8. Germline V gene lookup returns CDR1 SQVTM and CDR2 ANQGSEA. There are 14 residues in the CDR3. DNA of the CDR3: TGCAGCGTCGCCTGGCGGGACAGGGCCTACGAGCAGTACTTC. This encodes CSVAWRDRAYEQYF.

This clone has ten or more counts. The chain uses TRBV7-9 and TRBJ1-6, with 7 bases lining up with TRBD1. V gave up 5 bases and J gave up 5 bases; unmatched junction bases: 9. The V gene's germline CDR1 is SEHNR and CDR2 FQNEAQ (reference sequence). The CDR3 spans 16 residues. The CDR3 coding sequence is TGTGCCAGCAGCACCTGGACAGGCCTAAATAATTCACCCCTCCACTTT. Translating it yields CASSTWTGLNNSPLHF.

The CDR3 DNA reads as TGTGCCAGCAGCCCCAGCGCGACCCAAGAGACCCAGTACTTC. Translation: CASSPSATQETQYF. The chain has TRBV3-1 (or the pseudogene TRBV3-2) and TRBJ2-5; D remains unclear. The CDR3 length is 14 residues. Trimming removed 4 bases at V and 1 base at J, with 10 bases between. Germline V gives CDR1 LGHDT, CDR2 YNNKEL (reference sequence).

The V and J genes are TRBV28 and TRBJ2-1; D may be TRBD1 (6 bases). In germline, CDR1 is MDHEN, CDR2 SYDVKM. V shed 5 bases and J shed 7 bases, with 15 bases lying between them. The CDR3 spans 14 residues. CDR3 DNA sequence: TGTGCCAGCAGTCTAACCTACAGGGCTAATGAGCAGTTCTTC. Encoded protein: CASSLTYRANEQFF.

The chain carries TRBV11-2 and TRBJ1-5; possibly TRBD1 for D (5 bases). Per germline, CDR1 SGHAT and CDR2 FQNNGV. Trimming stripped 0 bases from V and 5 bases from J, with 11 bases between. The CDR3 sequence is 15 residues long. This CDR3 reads CASSLDWGGYQPQHF. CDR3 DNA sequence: TGTGCCAGCAGCTTAGATTGGGGGGGGTATCAGCCCCAGCATTTT.

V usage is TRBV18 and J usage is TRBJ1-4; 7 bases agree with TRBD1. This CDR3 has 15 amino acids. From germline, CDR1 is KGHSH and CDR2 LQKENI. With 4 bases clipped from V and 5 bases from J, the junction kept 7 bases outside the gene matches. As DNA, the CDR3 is TGTGCCAGCTCACTTTACAGGGGCCCCAATGAAAAACTGTTTTTT. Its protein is CASSLYRGPNEKLFF.

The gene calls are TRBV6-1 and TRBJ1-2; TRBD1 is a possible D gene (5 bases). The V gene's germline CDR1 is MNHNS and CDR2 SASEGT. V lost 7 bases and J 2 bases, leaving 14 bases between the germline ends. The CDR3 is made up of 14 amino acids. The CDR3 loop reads CASTDSASNYGYTF. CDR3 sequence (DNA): TGTGCCAGCACCGACAGCGCGTCGAACTATGGCTACACCTTC.

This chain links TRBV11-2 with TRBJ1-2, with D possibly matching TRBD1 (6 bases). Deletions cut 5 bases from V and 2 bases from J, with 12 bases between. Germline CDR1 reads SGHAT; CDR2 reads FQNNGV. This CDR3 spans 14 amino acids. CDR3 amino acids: CASSPSTGNYGYTF. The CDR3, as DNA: TGTGCCAGCAGCCCGTCGACAGGCAACTATGGCTACACCTTC.

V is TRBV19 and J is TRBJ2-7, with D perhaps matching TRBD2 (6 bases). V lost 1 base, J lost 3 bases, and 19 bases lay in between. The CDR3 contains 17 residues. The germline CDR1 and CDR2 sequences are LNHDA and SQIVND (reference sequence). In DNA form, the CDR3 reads TGTGCCAGTAGTATAGGAGCAGGAGGGCAGAGATACTACGAGCAGTACTTC. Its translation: CASSIGAGGQRYYEQYF.

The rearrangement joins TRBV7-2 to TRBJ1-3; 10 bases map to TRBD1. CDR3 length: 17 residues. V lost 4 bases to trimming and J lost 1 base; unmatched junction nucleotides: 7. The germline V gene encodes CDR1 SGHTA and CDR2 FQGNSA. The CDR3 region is CASSSWDRGLSGNTIYF. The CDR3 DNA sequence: TGTGCCAGCAGCTCATGGGACAGGGGATTGTCTGGAAACACCATATATTTT.

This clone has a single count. The CDR3 sequence: CASSRTVSGNTIYF. The CDR3 DNA reads as TGTGCCAGCTCACGGACAGTCTCTGGAAACACCATATATTTT. The gene calls are TRBV18 and TRBJ1-3; D perhaps matches TRBD1 (6 bases). The germline V gene has CDR1 KGHSH and CDR2 LQKENI. The V end lost 4 bases, the J end lost 0 bases, and 7 bases lay between the germline ends. CDR3 length equals 14 residues.

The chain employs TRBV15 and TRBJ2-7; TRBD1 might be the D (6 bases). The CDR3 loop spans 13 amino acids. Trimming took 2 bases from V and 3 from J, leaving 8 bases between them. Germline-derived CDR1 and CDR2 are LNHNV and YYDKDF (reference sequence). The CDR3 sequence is CATSRNRDYEQYF. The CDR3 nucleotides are TGTGCCACCAGCAGAAACAGGGACTACGAGCAGTACTTC.

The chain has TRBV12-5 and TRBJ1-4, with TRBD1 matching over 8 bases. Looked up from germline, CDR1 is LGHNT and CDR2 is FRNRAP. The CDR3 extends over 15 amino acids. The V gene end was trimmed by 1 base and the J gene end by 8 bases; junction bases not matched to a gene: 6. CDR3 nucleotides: TGTGCTAGTGGTTTGGCAGGGGGCGCGGGAGAAAAACTGTTTTTT. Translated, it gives CASGLAGGAGEKLFF.